This T cell receptor (beta chain) was recovered during a study of T cells in Graves' hyperthyroidism and ophthalmopathy. Template material for amplifying TCR beta CDR3 regions consisted of RNA transcripts. The TCR CDR3 first-round RT-PCR relied on the HTBI primer set. TCRdb re-derived calls from the multiplex PCR reads in MiXCR, one entry per CDR3 protein. The profile shows roughly 500,000 distinct CDR3 sequences, around 45% of them singletons. Between the trimmed V and J ends, which lost 1 base and 4 bases, there was a span of 3 bases. Germline V gives CDR1 SGHVS, CDR2 FQNEAQ. This CDR3 comprises 12 residues.

The origin of this receptor is an adult woman with Graves' disease, either hyperthyroidism or ophthalmopathy (not recorded which). The chain combines TRBV7-8 with TRBJ2-3; D gene uncertain. Sequencing was performed on peripheral blood or thyroid tissue (not recorded which). Here the CDR3 reads CASSLGPDTQYF. The CDR3 nucleotides are TGTGCCAGCAGCTTAGGTCCAGATACGCAGTATTTT.